Listed below are T cell receptor beta chains from one sample, sequenced in a study of T-cell reconstitution after alpha-beta-depleted transplantation in children. TCRdb used MiXCR to reprocess the PCR reads, holding one entry per CDR3 protein. Altogether 800,000 to 1,000,000 distinct CDR3 sequences are present, about 29% being singletons, with the ten largest covering roughly 31%. The sample consisted of PBMCs, mostly from graft donor cells, taken 360 days after TCRalphabeta/CD19-depleted stem cell transplant. The receptor source for this set is a boy younger than two who had a stem cell transplant for SCID, so the T cells may come from the graft donor. CDR3s include the opening cysteine and the closing phenylalanine or tryptophan. The order of the fields is J gene, D gene, clone size, V gene, CDR3 DNA, CDR3 protein. A D gene is named only where the DNA matches it firmly. A row's size may be missing; if present it is once, few, many or a size class.

TRBJ2-1	-	-	TRBV12-3/TRBV12-4	TGTGCCAGCTTAACCATTGACGGACACAATGAGCAGTTCTTC	CASLTIDGHNEQFF
TRBJ2-7	-	-	TRBV6-1	TGTGCCAGCAGCTCTGCAGGGGTGGGCATCTACGAGCAGTACTTC	CASSSAGVGIYEQYF
TRBJ2-5	TRBD2	-	TRBV12-3/TRBV12-4	TGTGCCAGCAGTTCCCCTAGCGGGGGTAGGGAAGAGACCCAGTACTTC	CASSSPSGGREETQYF
TRBJ2-3	-	-	TRBV10-3	TGTGCCATCAGTGAGCCGGAGGAGGTGTCAGATACGCAGTATTTT	CAISEPEEVSDTQYF
TRBJ2-7	-	few	TRBV10-3	TGTGCCATCAGGGTCCAGGGCACCTACGAGCAGTACTTC	CAIRVQGTYEQYF
TRBJ2-7	-	few	TRBV10-3	TGTGCCATCAGTGACCAGACGAGGGGAGTCTCCTACGAGCAGTACTTC	CAISDQTRGVSYEQYF
TRBJ1-3	TRBD1	few	TRBV5-6	TGTGCCAGCAGCTTAGGACAGGGGAGGAACACCATATATTTT	CASSLGQGRNTIYF
TRBJ2-3	TRBD2	few	TRBV7-9	TGTGCCAGCTCATTCCAGGCGGGGGGGCCTACAGATACGCAGTATTTT	CASSFQAGGPTDTQYF
TRBJ2-1	TRBD2	few	TRBV12-3/TRBV12-4	TGTGCCAGCAGTTTTCAGCGGGGGGGAAGCTCCTACAATGAGCAGTTCTTC	CASSFQRGGSSYNEQFF
TRBJ2-7	-	-	TRBV28	TGTGCCAGCAGTTTAAACTTCCGGGGGGAGCAGTACTTC	CASSLNFRGEQYF
TRBJ1-5	-	-	TRBV6-1	TGTGCCAGCAGTCCCTCCGGGGACACCTATCAGCCCCAGCATTTT	CASSPSGDTYQPQHF
TRBJ2-7	TRBD1	-	TRBV10-2	TGCGCCAGCAGTGGATGGGGACAGGCCCTCGACGAGCAGTACTTC	CASSGWGQALDEQYF
TRBJ2-5	TRBD2	-	TRBV20-1	TGCAGTGCTTGCCTAGCGGGGGGGCCGGAGACCCAGTACTTC	CSACLAGGPETQYF
TRBJ2-1	-	-	TRBV30	TGTGCCTGGACCCCCGTTTGGACCGGGGTGCAGTTCTTC	CAWTPVWTGVQFF
TRBJ2-1	-	few	TRBV12-3/TRBV12-4	TGTGCCAGCAGTTGGGACCCGACAGGCCTCTCCTACAATGAGCAGTTCTTC	CASSWDPTGLSYNEQFF